This is a list of T cell receptor beta chains from one sample in a study of patients and donors after allogeneic stem cell transplantation. TCRdb fed the RT-PCR reads into MiXCR, producing one record per CDR3 protein. Of about 960,000 distinct CDR3 sequences detected, roughly 18% appear once; the ten largest clones hold 6%. Sequencing was carried out using blood, either unsorted or a sorted T cell fraction (not recorded which). The source of these receptors is a human donor who was either an allogeneic HSCT recipient or a stem cell or donor lymphocyte infusion donor (not recorded which). It is not recorded whose cells these are; they may come from a transplant donor. The CDR3 runs from the conserved cysteine through the conserved F or W. The D gene is left open where the match is weak. Clone sizes are given selectively: once, few, many, or a class where the clone is expanded.

v_call,j_call,clone_size,d_call,cdr3_nt,cdr3_aa
TRBV5-1,TRBJ2-2,few,-,TGCGCCAGCAGCTTGGGTGACACCCGAGCCGGGGAGCTGTTTTTT,CASSLGDTRAGELFF
TRBV12-3/TRBV12-4,TRBJ1-2,few,-,TGTGCCAGCAGTGGGACAACCTCTAACTATGGCTACACCTTC,CASSGTTSNYGYTF
TRBV2,TRBJ2-5,-,-,TGTGCCAGCGAGCTTCAAGAGACCCAGTACTTC,CASELQETQYF
TRBV30,TRBJ2-7,-,-,TGTGCCTGGAGTGTACGGCAGACCGGGGAGCAGTACTTC,CAWSVRQTGEQYF
TRBV2,TRBJ2-2,few,-,TGTGCCAGCAGTTGGATGCAGGGGCCTAACACCGGGGAGCTGTTTTTT,CASSWMQGPNTGELFF
TRBV6-1,TRBJ1-1,many,-,TGTGCCAGCAGTCCCAGGGCATTGAACACTGAAGCTTTCTTT,CASSPRALNTEAFF
TRBV10-3,TRBJ2-1,many,TRBD1,TGTGCCATCGGCCGGGACAGGGCCTACAATGAGCAGTTCTTC,CAIGRDRAYNEQFF
TRBV12-3/TRBV12-4,TRBJ2-5,few,-,TGTGCCAGCAGGACGGAGACAATTCAAGAGACCCAGTACTTC,CASRTETIQETQYF
TRBV12-3/TRBV12-4,TRBJ1-6,-,-,TGTGCCAGCAGCCCTCCGAGGGATAATTCACCCCTCCACTTT,CASSPPRDNSPLHF
TRBV7-8,TRBJ1-2,few,TRBD1,TGTGCCAGCAGCTTCGGACAGGGTGGTATGGGCTACACCTTC,CASSFGQGGMGYTF
TRBV6-5,TRBJ1-5,few,-,TGTGCCAGCAGTTCCCTGCGCAATCAGCCCCAGCATTTT,CASSSLRNQPQHF